This T cell receptor beta chain was sequenced in a study of shared clonotypes between healthy human individuals. The input for sorted-subset replicate PCRs was around 200 ng DNA, some 28,000 T cell genomes. The table came from immunoSEQ multiplex PCR; TCRdb's copy has only in-frame clones and leaves some out. The sample carries more than 1.2 million clones, 98% recorded once. Whole-study findings and limits: Across a handful of donors, naive CD4 shared around 5%, naive CD8 under 4%, memory CD4 roughly 2.4%, memory CD8 0.4% to 0.5%. Clonotype sharing among donors, it was expected, would be affected by sequencing depth. Although depth was large, rarefaction showed that sequencing of the sorted subsets was incomplete.

In the case of this clone: Its antigen remains unidentified.

The sequence came from a man aged 25 to 40 in good health. The material sequenced was naive CD4+ T cells sorted from blood. Subset indicated: CD45RA+ positively selected.

The CDR3 spells CASSVGPSGEVYEQYF. The CDR3 nucleotides are TGTGCCAGCAGCGTCGGTCCCTCAGGGGAGGTCTACGAGCAGTACTTC. The rearrangement links TRBV9 to TRBJ2-7; D possibly uses TRBD1 or TRBD2 (6 bases each). CDR3 length: 16 residues. CDR1 is SGDLS, CDR2 YYNGEE, per germline. Trimming shortened V by 2 bases and J by 3 bases, and 18 bases separated the two germline ends.